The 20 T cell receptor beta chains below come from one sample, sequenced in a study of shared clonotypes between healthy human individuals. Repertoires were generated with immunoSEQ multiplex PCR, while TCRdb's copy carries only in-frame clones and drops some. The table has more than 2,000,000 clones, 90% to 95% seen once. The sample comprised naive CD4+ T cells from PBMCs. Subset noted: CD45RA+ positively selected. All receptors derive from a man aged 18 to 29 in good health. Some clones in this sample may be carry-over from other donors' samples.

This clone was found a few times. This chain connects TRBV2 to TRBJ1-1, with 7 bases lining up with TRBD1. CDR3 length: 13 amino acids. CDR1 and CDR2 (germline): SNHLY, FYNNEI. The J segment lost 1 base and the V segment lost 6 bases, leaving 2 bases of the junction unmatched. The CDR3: CASRRTGNTEAFF. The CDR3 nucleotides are TGTGCCAGCAGGAGGACAGGGAACACTGAAGCTTTCTTT.

CDR3 region: CASSSGRTSGTDTQYF. In DNA, the CDR3 is TGTGCCAGCAGCTCAGGCCGGACTAGTGGCACAGATACGCAGTATTTT. This chain uses TRBV6-6 with TRBJ2-3, with 7 bases fitting TRBD2. Germline loops: CDR1 MNHNY, CDR2 SVGAGI (reference sequence). The CDR3 is 16 residues long. After removal of 6 bases from V and 1 base from J, the junction contained 10 bases not matched to a gene.

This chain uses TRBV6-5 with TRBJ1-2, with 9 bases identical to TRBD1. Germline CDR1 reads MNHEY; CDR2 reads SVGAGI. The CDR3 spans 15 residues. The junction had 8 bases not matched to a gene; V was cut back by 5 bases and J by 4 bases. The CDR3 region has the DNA TGTGCCAGCAGTAACGCCGGGACAGGGTTCTATGGCTACACCTTC. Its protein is CASSNAGTGFYGYTF.

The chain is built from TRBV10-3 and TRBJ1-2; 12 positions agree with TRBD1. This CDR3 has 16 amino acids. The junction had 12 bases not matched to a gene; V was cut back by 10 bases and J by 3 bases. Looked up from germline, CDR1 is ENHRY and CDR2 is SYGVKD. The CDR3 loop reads CATTWDRGRSYYGYTF. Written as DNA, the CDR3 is TGTGCCACTACGTGGGACAGGGGGCGTAGTTACTATGGCTACACCTTC.

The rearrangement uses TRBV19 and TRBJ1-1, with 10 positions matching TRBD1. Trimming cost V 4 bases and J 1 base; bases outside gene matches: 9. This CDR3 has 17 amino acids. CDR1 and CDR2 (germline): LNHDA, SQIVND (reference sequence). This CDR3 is CASSSRDRGRSNTEAFF. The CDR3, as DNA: TGTGCCAGTAGTAGCCGGGACAGGGGACGATCGAACACTGAAGCTTTCTTT.

Written as DNA, the CDR3 is TGTGCCACCCGGGTGGCGAGAAATCAGCCCCAGCATTTT. Amino acid sequence: CATRVARNQPQHF. V is TRBV6-6 and J is TRBJ1-5; D not certain. Germline V lookup: CDR1 MNHNY, CDR2 SVGAGI (reference sequence). This CDR3 has 13 amino acids. V lost 10 bases and J 4 bases, leaving 14 bases between the germline ends.

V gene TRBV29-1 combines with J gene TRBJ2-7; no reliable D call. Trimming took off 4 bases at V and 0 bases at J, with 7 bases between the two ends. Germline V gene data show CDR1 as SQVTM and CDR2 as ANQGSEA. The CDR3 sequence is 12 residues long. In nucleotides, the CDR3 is TGCAGCGTTGGTGGATACTCCTACGAGCAGTACTTC. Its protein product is CSVGGYSYEQYF.

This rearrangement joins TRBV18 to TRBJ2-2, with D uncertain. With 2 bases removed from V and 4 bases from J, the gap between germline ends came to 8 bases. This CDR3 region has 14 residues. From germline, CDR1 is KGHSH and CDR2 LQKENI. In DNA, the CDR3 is TGTGCCAGCTCACCAACGAGAAGCACCGGGGAGCTGTTTTTT. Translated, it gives CASSPTRSTGELFF.

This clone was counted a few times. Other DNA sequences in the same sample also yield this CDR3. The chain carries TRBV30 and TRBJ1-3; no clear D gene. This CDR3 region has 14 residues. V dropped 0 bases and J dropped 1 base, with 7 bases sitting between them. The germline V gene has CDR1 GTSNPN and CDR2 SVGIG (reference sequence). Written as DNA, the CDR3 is TGTGCCTGGAGTGTTGGGAGGTCTGGAAACACCATATATTTT. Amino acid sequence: CAWSVGRSGNTIYF.

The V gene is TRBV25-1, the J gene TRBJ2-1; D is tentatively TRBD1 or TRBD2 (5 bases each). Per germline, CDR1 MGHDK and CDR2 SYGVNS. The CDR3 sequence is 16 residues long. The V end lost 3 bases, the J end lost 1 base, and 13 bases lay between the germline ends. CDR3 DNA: TGTGCCAGCAGTGATGCTACGGGACGTTCCTACAATGAGCAGTTCTTC. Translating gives CASSDATGRSYNEQFF.

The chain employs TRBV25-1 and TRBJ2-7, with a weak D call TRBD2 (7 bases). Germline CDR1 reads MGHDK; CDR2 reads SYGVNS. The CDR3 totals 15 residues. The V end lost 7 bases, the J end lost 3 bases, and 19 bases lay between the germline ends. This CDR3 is CASTTGGGPIYEQYF. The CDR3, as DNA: TGTGCCAGCACAACGGGGGGCGGACCCATCTACGAGCAGTACTTC.

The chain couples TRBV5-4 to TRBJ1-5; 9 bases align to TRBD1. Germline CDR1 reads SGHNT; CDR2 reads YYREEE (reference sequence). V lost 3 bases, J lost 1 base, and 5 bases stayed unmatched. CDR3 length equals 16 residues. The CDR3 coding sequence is TGTGCCAGCAGCTCCACGGGACAGGGCAGCAATCAGCCCCAGCATTTT. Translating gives CASSSTGQGSNQPQHF.

The DNA for the CDR3 is TGTGCCAGCAGCCTGGGTGGCGGGACGGGCACCGGGGAGCTGTTTTTT. It codes for CASSLGGGTGTGELFF. V gene TRBV11-3 combines with J gene TRBJ2-2, with a possible D match to TRBD2 (6 bases). The V and J ends lost 5 bases and 4 bases respectively, with 17 bases between them. This CDR3 has 16 residues. Germline CDR1 SGHNT, CDR2 YENEEA.

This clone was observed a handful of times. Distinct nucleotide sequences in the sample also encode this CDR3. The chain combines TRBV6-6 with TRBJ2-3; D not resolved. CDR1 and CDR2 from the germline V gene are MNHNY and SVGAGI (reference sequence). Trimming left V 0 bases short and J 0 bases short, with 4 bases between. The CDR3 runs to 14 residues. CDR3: CASSYSDSTDTQYF. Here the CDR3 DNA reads TGTGCCAGCAGTTACTCGGACAGCACAGATACGCAGTATTTT.

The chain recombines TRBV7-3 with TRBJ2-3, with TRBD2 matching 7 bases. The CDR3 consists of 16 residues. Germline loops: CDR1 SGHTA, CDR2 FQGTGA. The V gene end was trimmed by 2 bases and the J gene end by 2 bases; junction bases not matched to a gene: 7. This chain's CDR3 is CASSLLVSGATDTQYF. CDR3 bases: TGTGCCAGCAGCTTATTGGTGAGCGGGGCCACAGATACGCAGTATTTT.

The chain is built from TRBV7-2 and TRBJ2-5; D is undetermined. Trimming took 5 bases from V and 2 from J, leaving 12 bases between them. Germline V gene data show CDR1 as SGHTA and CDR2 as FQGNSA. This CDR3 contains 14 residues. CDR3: CASSLFKGQETQYF. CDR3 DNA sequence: TGTGCCAGCAGCCTATTTAAAGGACAAGAGACCCAGTACTTC.

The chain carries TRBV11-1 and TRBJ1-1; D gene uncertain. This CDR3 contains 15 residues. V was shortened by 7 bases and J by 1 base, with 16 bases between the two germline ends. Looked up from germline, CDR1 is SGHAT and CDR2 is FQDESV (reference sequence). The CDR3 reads CASTPSSARNTEAFF. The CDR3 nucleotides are TGTGCCAGCACCCCGAGCAGCGCGAGGAACACTGAAGCTTTCTTT.

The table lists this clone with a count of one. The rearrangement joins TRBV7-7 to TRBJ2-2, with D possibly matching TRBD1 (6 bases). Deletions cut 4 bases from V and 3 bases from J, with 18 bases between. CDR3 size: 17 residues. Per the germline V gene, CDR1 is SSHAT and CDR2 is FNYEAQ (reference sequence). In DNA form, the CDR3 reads TGTGCCAGCAGCTCATTATCAGGGGAAACATACACCGGGGAGCTGTTTTTT. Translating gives CASSSLSGETYTGELFF.

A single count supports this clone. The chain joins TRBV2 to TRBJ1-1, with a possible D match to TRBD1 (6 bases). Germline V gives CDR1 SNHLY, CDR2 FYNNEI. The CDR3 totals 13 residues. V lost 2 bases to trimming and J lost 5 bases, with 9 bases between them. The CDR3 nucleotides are TGTGCCAGCAGTGAATACAGGGTAACTGAAGCTTTCTTT. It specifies CASSEYRVTEAFF.

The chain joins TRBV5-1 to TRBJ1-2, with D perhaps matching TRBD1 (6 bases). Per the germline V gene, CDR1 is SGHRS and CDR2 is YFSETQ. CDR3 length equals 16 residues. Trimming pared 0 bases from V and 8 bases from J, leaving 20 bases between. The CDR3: CASSLEIVTGRIGYTF. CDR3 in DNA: TGCGCCAGCAGCTTGGAGATAGTAACAGGGCGTATCGGCTACACCTTC.